Following are 19 T cell receptor beta chains from one sample sequenced in a study of Tregs in tolerant kidney transplant recipients. Clones were sequenced by immunoSEQ multiplex PCR, and TCRdb holds only the in-frame ones, with some missing. The sample has about 240,000 clones, 80% to 85% seen once. Specimen: CD4+ T cells from blood. The receptors shown here come from a human donor in good health.

This rearrangement joins TRBV6-5 to TRBJ1-3; no reliable D call. The CDR3 length is 16 residues. Looked up from germline, CDR1 is MNHEY and CDR2 is SVGAGI. Trimming pared 3 bases from V and 1 base from J, leaving 13 bases between. The CDR3 protein is CASSYWGRISGNTIYF. In DNA, the CDR3 is TGTGCCAGCAGTTATTGGGGAAGAATTTCTGGAAACACCATATATTTT.

In its sample, this clone was seen once. V is TRBV7-9 and J is TRBJ1-1; 7 bases agree with TRBD1. The V gene's germline CDR1 is SEHNR and CDR2 FQNEAQ (reference sequence). The V and J ends lost 5 bases and 5 bases, in that order; junction bases with no gene match: 5. The CDR3 totals 13 residues. The CDR3 spells CASSPTGWTEAFF. The DNA for the CDR3 is TGTGCCAGCAGCCCGACAGGGTGGACTGAAGCTTTCTTT.

The gene calls are TRBV2 and TRBJ2-2, with 7 bases lining up with TRBD2. V was pared by 2 bases and J by 8 bases, with 2 bases of the junction left unmatched. This CDR3 has 13 residues. Germline CDR1 is SNHLY and CDR2 is FYNNEI. The CDR3 loop is CASSERREGELFF. Here the CDR3 DNA reads TGTGCCAGCAGTGAAAGGCGGGAGGGGGAGCTGTTTTTT.

The chain couples TRBV15 to TRBJ1-2, with TRBD1 matching 7 bases. The CDR3 runs to 16 residues. Looked up from germline, CDR1 is LNHNV and CDR2 is YYDKDF (reference sequence). V gave up 5 bases and J gave up 0 bases; unmatched junction bases: 9. The CDR3 is CATSLGGTASNYGYTF. In DNA, the CDR3 is TGTGCCACCAGCCTAGGGGGGACAGCTTCTAACTATGGCTACACCTTC.

This clone appeared a single time. The V call is TRBV6-5, the J call TRBJ2-7; D possibly matches TRBD1 or TRBD2 (5 bases each). Trimming shortened V by 6 bases and J by 2 bases, and 14 bases separated the two germline ends. CDR3 length: 14 residues. Germline assignment: CDR1 MNHEY and CDR2 SVGAGI. CDR3 DNA: TGTGCCAGCAGCACCGGGGCTACAACCTACGAGCAGTACTTC. As protein: CASSTGATTYEQYF.

The V call is TRBV6-6, the J call TRBJ2-5, with D uncertain. V gave up 4 bases and J gave up 2 bases, with 8 bases separating them. The length of the CDR3 is 13 residues. Germline V CDR1 and CDR2: MNHNY, SVGAGI (reference sequence). CDR3 amino acids: CASSSPAQETQYF. The CDR3 DNA sequence: TGTGCCAGCAGTTCCCCCGCTCAAGAGACCCAGTACTTC.

The genes are TRBV28 and TRBJ2-7; TRBD1 matches at 8 bases. V lost 4 bases, J lost 2 bases, and 13 bases stayed unmatched. The V gene's germline CDR1 is MDHEN and CDR2 SYDVKM. The CDR3 totals 17 residues. For the CDR3, the DNA is TGTGCCAGCAGTTCTCAGGGGGCGCCGACCGGACCCTACGAGCAGTACTTC. Protein sequence: CASSSQGAPTGPYEQYF. Full variable domain (remainder filled in from reference TRBV28 and TRBJ2-7): DVKVTQSSRYLVKRTGEKVFLECVQDMDHENMFWYRQDPGLGLRLIYFSYDVKMKEKGDIPEGYSVSREKKERFSLILESASTNQTSMYLCASSSQGAPTGPYEQYFGPGTRLTVT.

The chain couples TRBV7-3 to TRBJ1-1; D gene ambiguous. Trimming left V 5 bases short and J 5 bases short, with 15 bases between. The germline V gene has CDR1 SGHTA and CDR2 FQGTGA. The CDR3 has 14 residues. This chain's CDR3 is CASSTGGAGTEAFF. CDR3 in DNA: TGTGCCAGCAGCACTGGCGGAGCCGGTACTGAAGCTTTCTTT.

The genes are TRBV9 and TRBJ2-7, with no clear D. Germline values: CDR1 SGDLS, CDR2 YYNGEE. V was pared by 0 bases and J by 3 bases, with 10 bases between. This CDR3 is 14 amino acids long. The CDR3 coding sequence is TGTGCCAGCAGCGTAGAGCCAGGCCGCTACGAGCAGTACTTC. This encodes CASSVEPGRYEQYF.

This clone showed up just once. This chain joins TRBV15 and TRBJ1-2; possible D gene TRBD1, 6 bases. The germline CDR1 and CDR2 sequences are LNHNV and YYDKDF (reference sequence). With 5 bases removed from V and 5 bases from J, the gap between germline ends came to 18 bases. CDR3 length equals 15 residues. The CDR3 protein is CATSGWGADPYGYTF. The CDR3 coding sequence is TGTGCCACCAGCGGTTGGGGGGCCGACCCTTATGGCTACACCTTC.

The rearrangement uses TRBV7-9 and TRBJ1-1; 11 positions agree with TRBD1. Germline trimming cut 5 bases from V and 5 bases from J; bases unmatched to any gene: 4. The CDR3 runs to 14 residues. Germline V gives CDR1 SEHNR, CDR2 FQNEAQ (reference sequence). CDR3 residues: CASSLRDRGTEAFF. CDR3 sequence (DNA): TGTGCCAGCAGCCTCCGGGACAGGGGGACTGAAGCTTTCTTT.

The V gene is TRBV15, the J gene TRBJ1-5; 8 bases match TRBD1. The CDR3 spans 15 residues. After removal of 4 bases from V and 2 bases from J, the junction contained 4 bases not matched to a gene. Looked up from germline, CDR1 is LNHNV and CDR2 is YYDKDF (reference sequence). The CDR3 DNA sequence: TGTGCCACCAGCATCGAGACAGGGGGCAATCAGCCCCAGCATTTT. Encoded protein: CATSIETGGNQPQHF.

This clone was observed once. The chain has TRBV15 and TRBJ2-7; 7 nucleotides agree with TRBD1. Germline CDR1 LNHNV, CDR2 YYDKDF (reference sequence). V shed 0 bases, J shed 1 base, and the junction held 3 bases outside the gene matches. This CDR3 has 15 residues. The CDR3 nucleotides read TGTGCCACCAGCAGAGAGACAGGGAGTTCCTACGAGCAGTACTTC. Translation gives CATSRETGSSYEQYF.

About this clone itself: At one end, the junction sequence differs from germline, possibly due to a read error. Distinct nucleotide sequences in the sample also encode this CDR3. This chain connects TRBV15 to TRBJ2-5; the D is unclear. CDR1 and CDR2 from the germline V gene are LNHNV and YYDKDF (reference sequence). This CDR3 region has 16 residues. CDR3 residues: CATSRDLGSSRETQYF. The CDR3, as DNA: TGCGCCACCAGCAGAGATCTAGGGTCTAGTCGGGAGACCCAGTACTTC.

Only one count was recorded for this clone. V gene TRBV7-9 combines with J gene TRBJ1-3, with D possibly matching TRBD1 (5 bases). The CDR3 has 16 residues. CDR1 and CDR2 (germline): SEHNR, FQNEAQ (reference sequence). V was pared by 6 bases and J by 6 bases, with 21 bases between. CDR3 region: CASRPQGGSLENTIYF. The CDR3 DNA sequence: TGTGCCAGCAGGCCCCAGGGAGGCTCTCTAGAAAACACCATATATTTT. The complete variable domain, with remaining parts taken from reference TRBV7-9 and TRBJ1-3, reads DTGVSQNPRHKITKRGQNVTFRCDPISEHNRLYWYRQTLGQGPEFLTYFQNEAQLEKSRLLSDRFSAERPKGSFSTLEIQRTEQGDSAMYLCASRPQGGSLENTIYFGEGSWLTVV.

This chain joins TRBV5-1 and TRBJ2-3, with 8 bases aligning to TRBD2. Germline values: CDR1 SGHRS, CDR2 YFSETQ. V was pared by 0 bases and J by 3 bases, with 18 bases of the junction left unmatched. The CDR3 totals 20 residues. CDR3 DNA: TGCGCCAGCAGCTTGGGGCTCCGGAGCGGGAGATTGAAGGTGACAGATACGCAGTATTTT. Translating gives CASSLGLRSGRLKVTDTQYF.

V gene TRBV6-6 combines with J gene TRBJ2-2; TRBD1 aligns across 7 bases. The J segment lost 5 bases and the V segment lost 7 bases, leaving 7 bases of the junction unmatched. The CDR3 has 14 amino acids. Germline CDR1 is MNHNY and CDR2 is SVGAGI (reference sequence). This CDR3 is CASTTGDWTGELFF. DNA for the CDR3: TGTGCCAGCACTACAGGGGATTGGACCGGGGAGCTGTTTTTT.

This chain joins TRBV6-1 and TRBJ2-7, with no clear D. CDR1 and CDR2 (germline): MNHNS, SASEGT. This CDR3 has 11 amino acids. Trimming pared 3 bases from V and 6 bases from J, leaving 6 bases between. The CDR3 DNA reads TGTGCCAGCAGTGAGTTTGGCGAGCAGTACTTC. This sequence encodes CASSEFGEQYF.

Concerning this clone: Mismatch with germline at one junction end may stem from a read error. Within the sample, other DNA sequences also encode this same CDR3. The chain recombines TRBV4-2 with TRBJ2-5, with D perhaps matching TRBD2 (7 bases). CDR1 and CDR2 (germline): LGHNA, YNFKEQ. This CDR3 is built from 16 residues. This CDR3 reads CASSRGASSAQETQYF. In nucleotides, the CDR3 is TGTGCCAGCAGTCGGGGGGCTAGCTCTGCTCAAGAAACCCAGTACTTC.